This T cell receptor (beta chain) is drawn from a study of early T cells in non-severe SARS-CoV-2 infection. Study context: Unsorted whole-blood RNA was sequenced in bulk, leaving chains unpaired.

Germline-derived CDR1 and CDR2 are MGHDK and SYGVNS. The CDR3 runs to 13 residues. V shed 4 bases and J shed 6 bases, with 13 bases lying between them. In its sample, this clonotype was seen a few times. Researchers attached unique molecular identifiers to individual cDNA molecules. A single record per CDR3 protein comes from TCRdb applying MiXCR to the 5' RACE reads. The sample has tens of thousands of distinct CDR3 sequences; around 20% are singletons. This sample comprised whole blood, obtained at baseline. This clonotype was sampled from an adult who was a healthcare worker with PCR-confirmed SARS-CoV-2 infection or an uninfected control (not recorded which). The gene calls are TRBV25-1 and TRBJ2-7, with a tentative D call TRBD2 (5 bases). CDR3 amino acids: CASSVGKEGEQYF. CDR3 sequence (DNA): TGTGCCAGCAGTGTTGGGAAAGAGGGCGAGCAGTACTTC.